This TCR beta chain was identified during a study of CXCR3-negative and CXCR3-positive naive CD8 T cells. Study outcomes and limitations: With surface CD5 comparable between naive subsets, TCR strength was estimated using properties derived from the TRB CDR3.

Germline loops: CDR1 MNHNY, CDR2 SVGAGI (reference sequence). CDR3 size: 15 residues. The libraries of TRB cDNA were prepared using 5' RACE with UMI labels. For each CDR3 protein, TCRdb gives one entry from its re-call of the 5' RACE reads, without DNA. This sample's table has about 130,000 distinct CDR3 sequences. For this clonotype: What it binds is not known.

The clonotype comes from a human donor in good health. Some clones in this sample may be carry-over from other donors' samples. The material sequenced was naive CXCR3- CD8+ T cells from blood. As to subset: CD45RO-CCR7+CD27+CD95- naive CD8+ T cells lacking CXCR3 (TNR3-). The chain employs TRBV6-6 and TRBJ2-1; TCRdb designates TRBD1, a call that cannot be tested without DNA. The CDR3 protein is CASSYGRYSYNEQFF.